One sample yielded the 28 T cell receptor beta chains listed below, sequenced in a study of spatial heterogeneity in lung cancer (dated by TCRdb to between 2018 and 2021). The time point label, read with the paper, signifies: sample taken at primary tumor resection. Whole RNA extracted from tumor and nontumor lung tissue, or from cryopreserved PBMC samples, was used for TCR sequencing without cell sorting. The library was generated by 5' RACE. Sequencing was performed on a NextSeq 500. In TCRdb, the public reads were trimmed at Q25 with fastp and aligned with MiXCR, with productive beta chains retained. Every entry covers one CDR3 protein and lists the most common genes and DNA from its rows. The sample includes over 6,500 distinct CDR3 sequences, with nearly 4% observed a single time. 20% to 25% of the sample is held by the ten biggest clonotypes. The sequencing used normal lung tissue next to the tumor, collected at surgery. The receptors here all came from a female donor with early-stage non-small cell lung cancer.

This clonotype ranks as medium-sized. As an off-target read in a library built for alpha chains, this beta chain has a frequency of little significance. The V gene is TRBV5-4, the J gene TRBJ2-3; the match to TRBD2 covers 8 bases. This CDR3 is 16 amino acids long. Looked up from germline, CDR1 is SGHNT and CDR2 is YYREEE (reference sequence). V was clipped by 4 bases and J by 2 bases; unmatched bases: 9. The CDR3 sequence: CASSPRERGTTDTQYF. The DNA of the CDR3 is TGTGCCAGCAGCCCCCGCGAGCGGGGGACCACAGATACGCAGTATTTT.

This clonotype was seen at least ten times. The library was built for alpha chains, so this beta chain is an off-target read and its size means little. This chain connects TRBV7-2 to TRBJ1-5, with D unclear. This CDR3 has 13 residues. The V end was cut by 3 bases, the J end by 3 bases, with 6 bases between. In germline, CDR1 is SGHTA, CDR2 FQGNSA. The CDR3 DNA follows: TGTGCCAGCAGCTTGATTGACAATCAGCCCCAGCATTTT. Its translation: CASSLIDNQPQHF.

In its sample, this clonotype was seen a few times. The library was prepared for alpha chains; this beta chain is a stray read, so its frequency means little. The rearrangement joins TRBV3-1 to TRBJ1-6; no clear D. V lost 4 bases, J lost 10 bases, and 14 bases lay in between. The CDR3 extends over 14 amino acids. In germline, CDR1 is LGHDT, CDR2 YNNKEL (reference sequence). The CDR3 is CASSLQTTGSPLHF. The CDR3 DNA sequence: TGTGCCAGCAGCCTACAAACGACCGGATCACCCCTCCACTTT.

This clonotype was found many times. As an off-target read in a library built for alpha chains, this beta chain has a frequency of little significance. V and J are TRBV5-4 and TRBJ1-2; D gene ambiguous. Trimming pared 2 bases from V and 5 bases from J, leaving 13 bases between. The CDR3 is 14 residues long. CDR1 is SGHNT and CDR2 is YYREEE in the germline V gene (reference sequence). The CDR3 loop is CASSFSGSGYGYTF. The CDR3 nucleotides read TGTGCCAGCAGCTTTAGCGGGAGTGGGTATGGCTACACCTTC.

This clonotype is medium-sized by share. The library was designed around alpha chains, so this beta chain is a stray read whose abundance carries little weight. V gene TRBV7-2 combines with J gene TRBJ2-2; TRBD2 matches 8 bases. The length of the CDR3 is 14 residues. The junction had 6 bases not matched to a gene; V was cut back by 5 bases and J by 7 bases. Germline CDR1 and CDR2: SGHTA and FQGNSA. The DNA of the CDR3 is TGTGCCAGCAGCCCGAGCGGGGGTCACGGGGAGCTGTTTTTT. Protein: CASSPSGGHGELFF.

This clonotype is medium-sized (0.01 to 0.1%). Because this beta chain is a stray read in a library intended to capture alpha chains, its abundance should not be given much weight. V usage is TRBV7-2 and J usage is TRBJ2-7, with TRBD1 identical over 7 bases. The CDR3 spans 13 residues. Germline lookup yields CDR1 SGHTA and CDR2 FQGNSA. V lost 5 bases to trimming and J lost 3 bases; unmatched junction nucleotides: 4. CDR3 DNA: TGTGCCAGCAGCACAAACAGGGGCTACGAGCAGTACTTC. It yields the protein CASSTNRGYEQYF.

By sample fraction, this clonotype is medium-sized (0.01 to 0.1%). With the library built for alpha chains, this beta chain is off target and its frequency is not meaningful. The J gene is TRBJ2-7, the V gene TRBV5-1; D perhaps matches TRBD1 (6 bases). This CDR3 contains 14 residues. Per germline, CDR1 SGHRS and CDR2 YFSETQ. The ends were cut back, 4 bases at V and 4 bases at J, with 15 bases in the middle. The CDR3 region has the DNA TGCGCCAGCAGCCACGGGACAACTTCTTACGAGCAGTACTTC. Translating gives CASSHGTTSYEQYF.

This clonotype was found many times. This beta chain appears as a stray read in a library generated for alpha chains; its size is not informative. CDR3 DNA sequence: TGTGCCAGCAGCTTAGTAAAGGGCCTTGGCAATGAGCAGTTCTTC. Its protein product is CASSLVKGLGNEQFF. The chain recombines TRBV7-2 with TRBJ2-1; D remains ambiguous. V was trimmed by 1 base and J by 6 bases, leaving 13 bases between them. Germline values: CDR1 SGHTA, CDR2 FQGNSA. The CDR3 runs 15 residues.

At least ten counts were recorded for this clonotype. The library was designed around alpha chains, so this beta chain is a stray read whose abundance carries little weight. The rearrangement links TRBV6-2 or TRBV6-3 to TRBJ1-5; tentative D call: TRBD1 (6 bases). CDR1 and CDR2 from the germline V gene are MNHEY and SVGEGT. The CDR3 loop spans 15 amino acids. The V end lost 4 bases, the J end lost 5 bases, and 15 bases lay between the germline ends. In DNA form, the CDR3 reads TGTGCCAGCAGTTGGGCAGGGGCGGTTGATCAGCCCCAGCATTTT. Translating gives CASSWAGAVDQPQHF.

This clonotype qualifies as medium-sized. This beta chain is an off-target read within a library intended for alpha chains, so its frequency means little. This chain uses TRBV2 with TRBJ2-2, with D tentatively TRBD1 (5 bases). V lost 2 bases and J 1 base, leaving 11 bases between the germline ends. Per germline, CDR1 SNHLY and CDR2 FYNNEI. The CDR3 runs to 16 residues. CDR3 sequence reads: CASSENRGRNTGELFF. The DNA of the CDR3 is TGTGCCAGCAGTGAAAATAGGGGCCGGAACACCGGGGAGCTGTTTTTT.

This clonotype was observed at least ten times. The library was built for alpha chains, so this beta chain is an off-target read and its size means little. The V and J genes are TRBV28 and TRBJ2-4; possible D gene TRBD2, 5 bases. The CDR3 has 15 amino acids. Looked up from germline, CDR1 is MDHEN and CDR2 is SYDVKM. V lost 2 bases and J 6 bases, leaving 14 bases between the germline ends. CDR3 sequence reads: CASSLGGNMGNIQYF. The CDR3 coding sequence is TGTGCCAGCAGTTTAGGAGGTAATATGGGAAACATTCAGTACTTC.

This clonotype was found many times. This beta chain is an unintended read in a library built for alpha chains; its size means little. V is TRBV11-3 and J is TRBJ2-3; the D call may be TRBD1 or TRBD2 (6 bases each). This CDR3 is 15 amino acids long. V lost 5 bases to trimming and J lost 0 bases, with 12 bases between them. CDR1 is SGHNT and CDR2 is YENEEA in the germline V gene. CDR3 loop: CASSPRGRSTDTQYF. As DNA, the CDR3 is TGTGCCAGCAGCCCTCGGGGGCGTAGCACAGATACGCAGTATTTT.

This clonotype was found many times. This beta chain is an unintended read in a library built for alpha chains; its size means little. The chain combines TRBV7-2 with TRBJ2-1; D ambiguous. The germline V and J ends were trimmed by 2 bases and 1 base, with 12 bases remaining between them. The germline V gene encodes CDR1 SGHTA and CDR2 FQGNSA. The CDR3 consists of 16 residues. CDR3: CASSLRWQLSYNEQFF. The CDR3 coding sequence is TGTGCCAGCAGCTTACGGTGGCAGCTGTCCTACAATGAGCAGTTCTTC.

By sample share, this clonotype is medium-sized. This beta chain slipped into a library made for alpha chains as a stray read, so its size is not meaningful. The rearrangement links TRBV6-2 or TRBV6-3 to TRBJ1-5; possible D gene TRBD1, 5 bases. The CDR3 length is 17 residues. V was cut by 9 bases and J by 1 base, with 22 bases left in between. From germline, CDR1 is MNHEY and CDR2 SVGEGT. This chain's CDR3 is CASTAGPLRLSNQPQHF. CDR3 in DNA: TGTGCCAGTACCGCGGGGCCCTTAAGGCTGAGCAATCAGCCCCAGCATTTT.

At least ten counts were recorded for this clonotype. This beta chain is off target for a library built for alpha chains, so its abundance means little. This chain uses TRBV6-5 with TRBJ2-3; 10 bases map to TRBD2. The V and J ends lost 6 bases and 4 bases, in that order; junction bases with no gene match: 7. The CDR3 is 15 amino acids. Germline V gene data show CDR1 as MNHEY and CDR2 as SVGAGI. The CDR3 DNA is TGTGCCAGCAGACTCCCAGGGACTAGCGCAGATACGCAGTATTTT. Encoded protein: CASRLPGTSADTQYF.

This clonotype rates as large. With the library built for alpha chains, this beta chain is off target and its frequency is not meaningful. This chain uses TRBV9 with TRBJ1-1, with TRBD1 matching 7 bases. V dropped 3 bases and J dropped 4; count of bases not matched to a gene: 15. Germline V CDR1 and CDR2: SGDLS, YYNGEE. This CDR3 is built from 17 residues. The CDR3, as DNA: TGTGCCAGCAGCGCCAAAGACCAGGGGGTCGCAATCACTGAAGCTTTCTTT. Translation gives CASSAKDQGVAITEAFF.

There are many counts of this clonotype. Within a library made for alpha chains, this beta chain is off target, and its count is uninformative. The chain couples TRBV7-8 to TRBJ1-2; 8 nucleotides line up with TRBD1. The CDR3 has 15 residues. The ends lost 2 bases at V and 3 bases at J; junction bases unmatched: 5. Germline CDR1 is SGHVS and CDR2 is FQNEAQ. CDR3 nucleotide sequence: TGTGCCAGCAGCTTAAGATCGACAGGGGACTATGGCTACACCTTC. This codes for CASSLRSTGDYGYTF.

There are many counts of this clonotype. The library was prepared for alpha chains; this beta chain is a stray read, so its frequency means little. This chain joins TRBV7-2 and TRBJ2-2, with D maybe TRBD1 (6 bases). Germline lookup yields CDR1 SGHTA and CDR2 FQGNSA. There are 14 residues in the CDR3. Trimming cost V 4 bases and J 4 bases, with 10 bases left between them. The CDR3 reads CASSSTGFTGELFF. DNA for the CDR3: TGTGCCAGCAGCTCAACAGGGTTCACCGGGGAGCTGTTTTTT.

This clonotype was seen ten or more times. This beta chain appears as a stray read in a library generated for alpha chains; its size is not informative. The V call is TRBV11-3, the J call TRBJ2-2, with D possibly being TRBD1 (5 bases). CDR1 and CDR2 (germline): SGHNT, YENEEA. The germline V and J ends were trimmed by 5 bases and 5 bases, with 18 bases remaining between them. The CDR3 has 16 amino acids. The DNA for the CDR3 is TGTGCCAGCAGCCTTAGTATAGGGGCTTGGACCGGGGAGCTGTTTTTT. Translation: CASSLSIGAWTGELFF.

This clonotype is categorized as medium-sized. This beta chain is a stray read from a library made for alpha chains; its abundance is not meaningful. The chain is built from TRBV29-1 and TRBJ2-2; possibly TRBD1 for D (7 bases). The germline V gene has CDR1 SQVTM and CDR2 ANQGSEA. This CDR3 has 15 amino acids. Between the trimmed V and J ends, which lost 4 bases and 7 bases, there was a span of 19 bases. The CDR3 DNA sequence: TGCAGCGTTGCTGAGGGGGCACCGGGGGACGGGGAGCTGTTTTTT. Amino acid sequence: CSVAEGAPGDGELFF.

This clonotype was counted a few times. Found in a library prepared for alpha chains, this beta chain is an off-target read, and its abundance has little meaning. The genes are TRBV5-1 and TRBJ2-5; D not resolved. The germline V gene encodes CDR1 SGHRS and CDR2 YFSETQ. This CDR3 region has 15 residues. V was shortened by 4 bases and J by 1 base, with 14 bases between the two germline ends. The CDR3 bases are TGCGCCAGCAGCAAGGACGCAATCCCCCAAGAGACCCAGTACTTC. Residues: CASSKDAIPQETQYF.

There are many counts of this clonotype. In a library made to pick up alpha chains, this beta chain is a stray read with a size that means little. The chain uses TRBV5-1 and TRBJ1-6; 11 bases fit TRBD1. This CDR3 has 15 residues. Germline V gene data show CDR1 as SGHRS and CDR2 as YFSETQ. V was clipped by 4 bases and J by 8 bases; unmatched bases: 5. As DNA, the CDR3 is TGCGCCAGCAGCGCAGGACAGGGGGCGGATTCACCCCTCCACTTT. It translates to CASSAGQGADSPLHF.

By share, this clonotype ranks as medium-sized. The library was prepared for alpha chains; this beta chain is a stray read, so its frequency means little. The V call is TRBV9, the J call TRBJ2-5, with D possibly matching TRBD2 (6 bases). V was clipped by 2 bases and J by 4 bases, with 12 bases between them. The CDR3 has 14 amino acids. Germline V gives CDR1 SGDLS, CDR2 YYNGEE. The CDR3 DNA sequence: TGTGCCAGCAGCGTGGGCGGGATGGGAGAGACCCAGTACTTC. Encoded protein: CASSVGGMGETQYF.

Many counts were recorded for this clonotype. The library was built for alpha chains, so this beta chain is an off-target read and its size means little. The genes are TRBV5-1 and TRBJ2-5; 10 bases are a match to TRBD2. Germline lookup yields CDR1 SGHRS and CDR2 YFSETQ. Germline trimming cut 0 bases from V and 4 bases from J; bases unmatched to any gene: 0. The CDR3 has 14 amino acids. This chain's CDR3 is CASSLASGGETQYF. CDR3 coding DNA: TGCGCCAGCAGCTTGGCTAGCGGGGGAGAGACCCAGTACTTC. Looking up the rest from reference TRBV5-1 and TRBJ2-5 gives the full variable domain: KAGVTQTPRYLIKTRGQQVTLSCSPISGHRSVSWYQQTPGQGLQFLFEYFSETQRNKGNFPGRFSGRQFSNSRSEMNVSTLELGDSALYLCASSLASGGETQYFGPGTRLLVL.

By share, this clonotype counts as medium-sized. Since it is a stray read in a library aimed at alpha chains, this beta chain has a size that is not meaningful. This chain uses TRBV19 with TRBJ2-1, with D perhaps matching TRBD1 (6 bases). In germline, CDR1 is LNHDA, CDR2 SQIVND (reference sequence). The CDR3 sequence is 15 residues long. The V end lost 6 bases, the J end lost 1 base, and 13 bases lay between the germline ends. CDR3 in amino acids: CASRATGASYNEQFF. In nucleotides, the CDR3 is TGTGCCAGTAGAGCGACAGGAGCTTCCTACAATGAGCAGTTCTTC.

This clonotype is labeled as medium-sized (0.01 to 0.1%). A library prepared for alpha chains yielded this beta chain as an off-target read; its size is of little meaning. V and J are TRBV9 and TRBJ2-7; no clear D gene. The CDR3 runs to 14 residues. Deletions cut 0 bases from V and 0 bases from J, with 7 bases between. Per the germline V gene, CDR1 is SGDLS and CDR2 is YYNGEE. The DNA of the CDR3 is TGTGCCAGCAGCGTAGTCCCAAGCTCCTACGAGCAGTACTTC. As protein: CASSVVPSSYEQYF.

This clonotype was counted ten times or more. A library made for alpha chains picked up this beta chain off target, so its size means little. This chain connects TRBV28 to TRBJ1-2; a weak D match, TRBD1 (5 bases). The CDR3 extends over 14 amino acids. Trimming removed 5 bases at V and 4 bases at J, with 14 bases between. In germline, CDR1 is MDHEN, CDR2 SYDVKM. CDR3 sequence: CASSSQGQFYGYTF. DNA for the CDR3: TGTGCCAGCAGTAGCCAGGGCCAATTCTATGGCTACACCTTC.

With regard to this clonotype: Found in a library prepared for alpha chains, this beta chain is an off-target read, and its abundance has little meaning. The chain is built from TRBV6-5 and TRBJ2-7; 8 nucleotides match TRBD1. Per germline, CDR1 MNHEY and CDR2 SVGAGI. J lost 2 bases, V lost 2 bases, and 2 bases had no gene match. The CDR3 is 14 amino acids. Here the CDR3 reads CASSYGQGAYEQYF. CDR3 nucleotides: TGTGCCAGCAGTTACGGACAGGGCGCCTACGAGCAGTACTTC.